This TCR beta chain was obtained from a study of human T cells and chemical hapten exposure (dated by TCRdb to about 2021). A note on the overall study: For sensitization, 2% DPC in acetone was applied to a roughly 2 cm by roughly 2 cm area of upper inner arm skin. Throughout the roughly 25-week study period, patients were also given weekly therapeutic DPC doses on the scalp. Patch testing was performed on the upper back with Finn chambers containing 0.01% DPC, and the patch tests were scored after 6 days according to International Contact Dermatitis Research Group standards. Alopecia areata with under or over 50% scalp involvement, alopecia totalis and alopecia universalis were represented in the patient cohort, which was mostly female. Libraries were combined into a pool for sequencing, and differences in TCR yield between samples came mainly from small differences in library volumes within the pool. Peripheral blood TCR repertoire changes were tracked in vivo in alopecia patients during primary and secondary sensitization to the hapten diphenylcyclopropenone (DPC). Blood was sampled from patients pre-sensitization (week 0) and at 2, 6 and about 24 weeks after DPC sensitization. Twenty-nine alopecia patients provided blood for TCR sequencing at one to four time points (pre-sensitization, 2, 6 and 24 weeks).

On the study overall, not on this receptor specifically: Compared with pre-sensitization or healthy control sets, expanded TCRs formed significantly more large CDR3 similarity clusters, which is consistent with antigen-driven responses. Repeated subsampling changed both the strength of the expansion versus patch-test correlation and the threshold at which the correlation became significant. A positive correlation was found between the number of PT1 expanded TCRs and patch test score, with significance reached at thresholds 8, 16 and 32 but not 4. DPC sensitization did not change how many TCRs were above 1 in 1000 frequency, and no evidence was found of alterations in global repertoire structure. All patients had alopecia, a presumed autoimmune disease, so their immune response might differ from that of healthy individuals.

Library construction relied on RACE. The run used a NextSeq 500. During library preparation, unique molecular identifiers were attached to individual cDNA molecules so that TCRs could be counted quantitatively and reproducibly. Each blood RNA sample was used to sequence both TCR alpha and TCR beta chains. The original pipeline was this. A median of approximately 100,000 TCRs per sample was observed, with a range of about 23,224 to 690,600. V, J and CDR3 annotation of the TCR reads was carried out using the Decombinator software suite. For the PS versus PT1 abundance plots, all samples were subsampled to the same number of TCRs (28,000). Expanded TCRs were defined as absent before sensitization and observed at least eight times at the 2-week time point. In TCRdb, the public reads were trimmed at Q25 with fastp and aligned with MiXCR, with productive beta chains retained. Duplicate CDR3 protein sequences are folded into a single record with the most common DNA and genes. V and J calls and clone size were set by TCRdb, not the authors. Recorded for this sample are around 350,000 distinct CDR3 sequences; about 5% of them occurred a single time. Of the sample, around 8% is held by the ten largest clones.

The germline V end is reduced by 3 bases and the J end by 9 bases; junction bases left unmatched: 8. Counted from cysteine to phenylalanine, this CDR3 has 15 amino acids. Only the CDR3 region is kept as DNA, spanning 45 bases read in frame from base 1. This clonotype showed up just a few times. Its binding antigen is unknown. No per-base quality is available; no much larger clone lies one base away. What the time point label conveys for this sample: pre-sensitization, week 0. The treatment or condition tag for this specimen amounts to: therapeutic diphenylcyclopropenone sensitization with weekly scalp DPC. Blood at each patch-test visit was drawn before the patch test was applied. To be eligible, patients had to be aged 18 to 70, diagnosed with alopecia and judged suitable for DPC therapy, while pregnant patients were excluded. Unfractionated whole blood was collected in Tempus Blood RNA tubes, and total RNA was extracted from that blood.

The sequence joins TRBV12-3 or TRBV12-4 to TRBJ2-4, with TRBD1 matching 10 junction bases. The sequencing used whole blood, collected in connection with sensitization to the hapten diphenylcyclopropenone (DPC). This clonotype was sampled from a woman aged 18-29 years with alopecia areata. Some clones in this sample may be carry-over from other donors' samples. DNA sequence: TGTGCCAGCAGTTTCTTCGCGGGACAGGGGATCATTCAGTACTTC. Translation gives CASSFFAGQGIIQYF.